A selection of T cell receptor beta chains follows, all from one sample in a study of T cell responses to AZD1222 COVID-19 vaccine. The repertoire was sequenced with immunoSEQ multiplex PCR; TCRdb's copy has only in-frame clones and lacks some. The sample lists 150,000 to 200,000 clones; 92% were seen once. Sample: peripheral blood, taken on day 0 of AZD1222 vaccination. The receptors come from an adult in good health. Each CDR3 is given with its conserved first and last residue. A D gene is named only where the DNA matches it firmly. A row's size may be missing; if present it is once, few, many or a size class.

J	size	V	D	CDR3	DNA
TRBJ2-1	.	TRBV28	TRBD2	CASSGTSGSYNEQFF	TGTGCCAGCAGCGGGACTAGCGGGTCCTACAATGAGCAGTTCTTC
TRBJ2-1	.	TRBV4-3	TRBD2	CASSQGLASSSYNEQFF	TGCGCCAGCAGCCAAGGACTAGCGAGCAGCTCCTACAATGAGCAGTTCTTC
TRBJ1-1	.	TRBV18	.	CASSPQEKVEGTEAFF	TGTGCCAGCTCACCACAAGAGAAGGTTGAGGGGACTGAAGCTTTCTTT
TRBJ2-7	.	TRBV18	.	CASSPPSSYEQYF	TGTGCCAGCTCACCCCCGAGCTCCTACGAGCAGTACTTC
TRBJ2-3	.	TRBV4-3	.	CASSPGGSTDTQYF	TGCGCCAGCAGCCCCGGCGGGTCCACAGATACGCAGTATTTT
TRBJ1-1	once	TRBV3-1/TRBV3-2	.	CASSLLPPRELNTEAFF	TGTGCCAGCAGCCTACTACCCCCTAGGGAGTTGAACACTGAAGCTTTCTTT
TRBJ2-1	.	TRBV6-4	.	CASSDSGRVSYNEQFF	TGTGCCAGCAGTGACTCCGGCAGGGTCTCCTACAATGAGCAGTTCTTC
TRBJ1-6	.	TRBV5-6	TRBD1	CASSPGASGGSPLHF	TGTGCCAGCAGCCCGGGGGCGTCAGGGGGTTCACCCCTCCACTTT
TRBJ2-5	.	TRBV19	.	CASSPPGVVDQETQYF	TGTGCCAGTAGTCCTCCGGGGGTGGTCGACCAAGAGACCCAGTACTTC
TRBJ1-2	.	TRBV7-9	.	CASSVSGGTPSLYGYTF	TGTGCCAGCAGCGTTAGTGGGGGGACTCCTTCCCTCTATGGCTACACCTTC